This T cell receptor (beta chain) was profiled in a study of sequential checkpoint blockade in melanoma. The CDR3 is 14 residues long. Germline V gene lookup returns CDR1 SNHLY and CDR2 FYNNEI. The J segment lost 10 bases and the V segment lost 8 bases, leaving 11 bases of the junction unmatched. Only in-frame clones appear in the TCRdb table, and some are missing; sequencing was by immunoSEQ multiplex PCR. Of 31,000 or so clones in the sample, less than 90% were seen once. Indicated treatment: randomized to nivolumab then ipilimumab (arm A) or the reverse (arm B). Patients had received no earlier DNA-damaging chemotherapy. Sorted cells were live CD3+CD8+, lacking CD19 and CD56, from PBMCs.

J is TRBJ1-6 and V is TRBV2; 7 nucleotides match TRBD1. This TCR was recovered from a human donor with melanoma. The specimen comprised CD8+ T cells sorted from blood (inferred from file names), sampled from a patient given nivolumab and ipilimumab in sequence. CDR3 nucleotides: TGTGCCAGCGGCCCCAACAGGGGTGGGTCACCCCTCCACTTT. It translates to CASGPNRGGSPLHF.